Listed below are T cell receptor beta chains from one sample, sequenced in a study of blood T cell repertoires in COVID-19. Profiling relied on immunoSEQ multiplex PCR, and the TCRdb table lists in-frame clones only, not all of them. The repertoire holds roughly 100,000 clones, with over 75% as singletons. The sequenced sample consisted of peripheral blood. All receptors come from a man older than 75 with acute or convalescent COVID-19. CDR3s include the opening cysteine and the closing phenylalanine or tryptophan. D genes are given only for firm matches. Size is omitted from some rows. Given values are once, few, many or a class for expanded clones.

j_call | clone_size | d_call | v_call | cdr3_nt | cdr3_aa
TRBJ2-7 | - | - | TRBV12-3/TRBV12-4 | TGTGCCAGCAGTTTAGCTACCTACGAGCAGTACTTC | CASSLATYEQYF
TRBJ2-2 | - | - | TRBV5-4 | TGTGCCAGCAGTCACGACCTTGGGGACTTGGACTTGGAATACACCGGGGAGCTGTTTTTT | CASSHDLGDLDLEYTGELFF
TRBJ2-2 | - | - | TRBV30 | TGTGCCTGGAGGGTTAGCGGGAACACCGGGGAGCTGTTTTTT | CAWRVSGNTGELFF
TRBJ1-2 | - | - | TRBV18 | TGTGCCAGCTCGGAGACAGATGGCTATGGCTACACCTTC | CASSETDGYGYTF
TRBJ1-2 | - | - | TRBV3-1/TRBV3-2 | TGTGCCAGCAGCCAAGCTAGAGGGCAGGGGTATGGCTACACCTTC | CASSQARGQGYGYTF
TRBJ2-1 | - | TRBD2 | TRBV7-3 | TGTGCCAGCAGCTTAATTGCGTCTAGCGGGGTATACAATGAGCAGTTCTTC | CASSLIASSGVYNEQFF
TRBJ2-1 | - | - | TRBV20-1 | TGCAGTGCCCCGGTCGCGGGGCAGTTCTTC | CSAPVAGQFF
TRBJ1-2 | - | TRBD1 | TRBV2 | TGTGCCAGCAGTTTGGACAGGGTAGCTAACTATGGCTACACCTTC | CASSLDRVANYGYTF
TRBJ2-1 | once | TRBD2 | TRBV19 | TGTGCCAGTAGTCTCGGGACTAGCGGGAGAATCCTCTACAATGAGCAGTTCTTC | CASSLGTSGRILYNEQFF
TRBJ1-2 | once | - | TRBV7-2 | TGTGCCAGCAGCTTAGCGCCAGGACGAGGGGGCTACACCTTC | CASSLAPGRGGYTF
TRBJ2-4 | - | - | TRBV5-5 | TGTGCCAGCAGCCGACAGACACTAGCCAAAAACATTCAGTACTTC | CASSRQTLAKNIQYF
TRBJ2-7 | - | TRBD2 | TRBV12-3/TRBV12-4 | TGTGCCAGCAGCCCCGGGGGGTTGGGACAGTACTTC | CASSPGGLGQYF
TRBJ1-5 | - | TRBD1 | TRBV27 | TGTGCCAGCAGACCCGGGACAGGGGGCAATCAGCCCCAGCATTTT | CASRPGTGGNQPQHF
TRBJ1-4 | - | TRBD1 | TRBV28 | TGTGCCAGCAGTACTCCGGGACAGGGGAAGGAAAAACTGTTTTTT | CASSTPGQGKEKLFF
TRBJ1-2 | - | - | TRBV19 | TGTGCCAGTAGGGGGCAATACTATGGCTACACCTTC | CASRGQYYGYTF
TRBJ2-2 | - | TRBD1 | TRBV5-1 | TGCGCCAGCAGCTTAGGGGACAGGGGTAACACCGGGGAGCTGTTTTTT | CASSLGDRGNTGELFF
TRBJ1-1 | - | - | TRBV5-4 | TGTGCCAGCAGCTTGGCACAGAACACTGAAGCTTTCTTT | CASSLAQNTEAFF
TRBJ2-1 | few | - | TRBV6-9 | TGTGCCAGCCATACAAGCGGCGGGAAGTACAATGAGCAGTTCTTC | CASHTSGGKYNEQFF
TRBJ1-5 | - | TRBD1 | TRBV27 | TGTGCCAGCAGTCCAAGACAGGGTAGTCAGCCCCAGCATTTT | CASSPRQGSQPQHF
TRBJ2-7 | - | TRBD2 | TRBV7-9 | TGTGCCAGCAGGGAAACTAGCGTCCACGAGCAGTACTTC | CASRETSVHEQYF
TRBJ2-3 | few | TRBD2 | TRBV27 | TGTGCCAGCAGTCCCCAGCGGGAGACGACAGATACGCAGTATTTT | CASSPQRETTDTQYF
TRBJ1-4 | once | TRBD1 | TRBV6-5 | TGTGCCAGCAGCAGACAGGGTTGGGGCGAAAAACTGTTTTTT | CASSRQGWGEKLFF
TRBJ2-3 | - | TRBD2 | TRBV18 | TGTGCCAGCTCACCAGTGACTAGCGGCACAGATACGCAGTATTTT | CASSPVTSGTDTQYF
TRBJ2-7 | - | TRBD1 | TRBV10-2 | TGCGCCACCAAGGGACAGGGAGTAAGAATCCACGAGCAGTACTTC | CATKGQGVRIHEQYF
TRBJ1-5 | - | - | TRBV6-2/TRBV6-3 | TGTGCCAGCAGTTACTCGAACCGAAACTTACAGCCCCAGCATTTT | CASSYSNRNLQPQHF
TRBJ2-5 | - | - | TRBV18 | TGTGCCAGCTCACCCTCGGCAGCGGGTCGTGAGACCCAGTACTTC | CASSPSAAGRETQYF
TRBJ2-7 | - | TRBD1 | TRBV28 | TGTGCCAGCAGTTTATCGGGACAGGGCTACGAGCAGTACTTC | CASSLSGQGYEQYF
TRBJ1-2 | - | - | TRBV10-2 | TGCGCCAGCAGGGGGGGACGGACCACTAACTATGGCTACACCTTC | CASRGGRTTNYGYTF
TRBJ2-1 | - | TRBD2 | TRBV24-1 | TGTGCCACCAGAGCGGGGGGGCACAATGAGCAGTTCTTC | CATRAGGHNEQFF
TRBJ2-2 | - | TRBD2 | TRBV5-1 | TGCGCCAGCAGCCCCCGGACTAGCGACACCGGGGAGCTGTTTTTT | CASSPRTSDTGELFF
TRBJ2-7 | - | TRBD1 | TRBV14 | TGTGCCAGCAGCCAAGAGACTTGGGACAGGTCCTACGAGCAGTACTTC | CASSQETWDRSYEQYF
TRBJ1-5 | - | - | TRBV28 | TGTGCCAGCACCTCCACCTGGGGGGGGCGGTCGGAGCATTTT | CASTSTWGGRSEHF
TRBJ2-7 | - | - | TRBV9 | TGTGCCAGCAGCGTAGTACAGGGAGCCGAGCAGTACTTC | CASSVVQGAEQYF
TRBJ2-4 | - | TRBD1 | TRBV27 | TGTGCCAGCACCCCGACAGGGAGAGGGAACATTCAGTACTTC | CASTPTGRGNIQYF
TRBJ1-1 | - | - | TRBV5-1 | TGCGCCAGCAGCTTGGCCGGCGGGAACGCTGAAGCTTTCTTT | CASSLAGGNAEAFF
TRBJ1-5 | - | TRBD1 | TRBV28 | TGTGCCAGCACCCGGGACAGGAGCAATCAGCCCCAGCATTTT | CASTRDRSNQPQHF
TRBJ2-1 | - | TRBD1 | TRBV5-4 | TGTGCCAGCAGCTTTGACAGGGGTCCCTACAATGAGCAGTTCTTC | CASSFDRGPYNEQFF
TRBJ1-3 | medium-sized | - | TRBV7-9 | TGTGCCAGCAGCTTAGCAAAAACAACTGGAAACACCATATATTTT | CASSLAKTTGNTIYF
TRBJ2-2 | few | TRBD2 | TRBV19 | TGTGCCAGTACCCAGGACCTGGGACTAGCGAACACCGGGGAGCTGTTTTTT | CASTQDLGLANTGELFF
TRBJ1-2 | - | - | TRBV11-2 | TGTGCCAGCAGCTTACAGGGCTCCTATGGCTACACCTTC | CASSLQGSYGYTF
TRBJ1-2 | - | - | TRBV28 | TGTGCCAGCAGTTTAAGCGGCACGGAGAGGGACTATGGCTACACCTTC | CASSLSGTERDYGYTF
TRBJ2-2 | few | TRBD2 | TRBV20-1 | TGCAGTGCTAGTAAGCGGGAGACCGGGGAGCTGTTTTTT | CSASKRETGELFF
TRBJ1-3 | - | - | TRBV19 | TGTGCCAGTAGTACAGGAAAAGGAAACACCATATATTTT | CASSTGKGNTIYF
TRBJ1-1 | - | TRBD1 | TRBV19 | TGTGCCAGTAGTATAGCGCCAGGGGGGAACTCTGAAGCTTTCTTT | CASSIAPGGNSEAFF
TRBJ2-1 | - | - | TRBV6-2/TRBV6-3 | TGTGCCAGCAGTTACCTTGCGGGAAGCTACAATGAGCAGTTCTTC | CASSYLAGSYNEQFF
TRBJ2-7 | few | - | TRBV7-2 | TGTGCCAGCAGCGCCCGGACTCAGGGACTTTACGAGCAGTACTTC | CASSARTQGLYEQYF
TRBJ1-5 | - | - | TRBV4-2 | TGTGCCAGCAGCCCGGGACAACGTGGTCAGCCCCAGCATTTT | CASSPGQRGQPQHF
TRBJ1-4 | once | - | TRBV19 | TGTGCCAGTAGTATATTGGCAGTTAATGAAAAACTGTTTTTT | CASSILAVNEKLFF
TRBJ1-1 | once | TRBD1 | TRBV7-3 | TGTGCCAGCAGCCCCGGACAGGGGAACACTGAAGCTTTCTTT | CASSPGQGNTEAFF